The 23 T cell receptor beta chains below come from one sample, sequenced in a study of metastatic and nonmetastatic thyroid tumors (TCRdb year 2020). No treatment had been received by any patient before thyroid surgery. Libraries were constructed by PCR. Data came from an Illumina HiSeq 4000. TCRdb trimmed the raw reads at Q25, called clones with MiXCR and kept productive beta chains. Within this sample are 30,000 to 35,000 clones, with approximately 40% of them counted one time only. Roughly 22% of the sample belongs to the ten largest clones. Sequenced input: tumor tissue. These receptors all stem from a female donor with papillary thyroid cancer or a benign thyroid nodule (not recorded which). Some clones in this sample may be carry-over from other donors' samples.

The CDR3 nucleotides read TGTGCCAGCAGCTTGCGGGACTACTACGAGCAGTACTTC. This gives the protein CASSLRDYYEQYF. The chain carries TRBV7-2 and TRBJ2-7; 7 bases are shared with TRBD2. Trimming cost V 3 bases and J 3 bases; bases outside gene matches: 2. Per germline, CDR1 SGHTA and CDR2 FQGNSA. This CDR3 is built from 13 residues.

This clone was counted only a few times. The J gene is TRBJ1-1, the V gene TRBV28, with D unclear. From germline, CDR1 is MDHEN and CDR2 SYDVKM. The CDR3 spans 14 residues. The V and J ends lost 3 bases and 0 bases respectively, with 8 bases between them. This chain's CDR3 is CASSFWRMNTEAFF. The CDR3 coding sequence is TGTGCCAGCAGTTTTTGGCGGATGAACACTGAAGCTTTCTTT.

The chain couples TRBV11-2 to TRBJ2-7; 12 bases map to TRBD2. Germline CDR1 SGHAT, CDR2 FQNNGV. The CDR3 extends over 14 amino acids. V lost 4 bases, J lost 3 bases, and 1 base stayed unmatched. CDR3: CASSWGLAGYEQYF. DNA for the CDR3: TGTGCCAGCAGCTGGGGACTAGCGGGCTACGAGCAGTACTTC. The complete variable domain, with remaining parts taken from reference TRBV11-2 and TRBJ2-7, reads EAGVAQSPRYKIIEKRQSVAFWCNPISGHATLYWYQQILGQGPKLLIQFQNNGVVDDSQLPKDRFSAERLKGVDSTLKIQPAKLEDSAVYLCASSWGLAGYEQYFGPGTRLTVT.

The rearrangement joins TRBV6-1 to TRBJ1-1; TRBD1 might be the D (6 bases). Trimming pared 5 bases from V and 1 base from J, leaving 8 bases between. This CDR3 region has 13 residues. The germline CDR1 and CDR2 sequences are MNHNS and SASEGT. The CDR3 DNA sequence: TGTGCCAGCAGTCAGGACAGGAACACTGAAGCTTTCTTT. It is translated as CASSQDRNTEAFF.

The chain joins TRBV7-3 to TRBJ2-1; D may be TRBD2 (6 bases). Trimming pared 1 base from V and 5 bases from J, leaving 12 bases between. This CDR3 has 15 residues. Germline V gene data show CDR1 as SGHTA and CDR2 as FQGTGA. Written as DNA, the CDR3 is TGTGCCAGCAGCTTAAGTGGAGGGCTTCACAATGAGCAGTTCTTC. It specifies CASSLSGGLHNEQFF.

This chain joins TRBV12-3 or TRBV12-4 and TRBJ1-2; 12 nucleotides agree with TRBD1. CDR3 length: 15 residues. The V gene end was trimmed by 6 bases and the J gene end by 8 bases; junction bases not matched to a gene: 10. The CDR3 region is CASSSGGQGAKGYTF. CDR3 sequence (DNA): TGTGCCAGCAGCTCCGGGGGACAGGGGGCGAAAGGCTACACCTTC.

This clone was found a few times. The rearrangement links TRBV29-1 to TRBJ2-1; a weak D match, TRBD2 (5 bases). The V gene's germline CDR1 is SQVTM and CDR2 ANQGSEA. The ends were cut back, 7 bases at V and 9 bases at J, with 22 bases in the middle. The CDR3 runs 14 residues. The DNA for the CDR3 is TGCAGCGCTGCAGGACCCCTTCTAGGAGGTGAGCAGTTCTTC. Translation: CSAAGPLLGGEQFF.

The chain carries TRBV5-1 and TRBJ2-2, with D possibly being TRBD1 (6 bases). Looked up from germline, CDR1 is SGHRS and CDR2 is YFSETQ. Trimming pared 2 bases from V and 1 base from J, leaving 12 bases between. This CDR3 region has 16 residues. CDR3 in amino acids: CASSFISGQNTGELFF. The CDR3 DNA follows: TGCGCCAGCAGCTTTATATCGGGACAGAACACCGGGGAGCTGTTTTTT.

The chain has TRBV20-1 and TRBJ2-7; 7 bases align to TRBD2. V gave up 6 bases and J gave up 3 bases; unmatched junction bases: 11. The CDR3 sequence is 14 residues long. Germline V CDR1 and CDR2: DFQATT, SNEGSKA (reference sequence). In DNA, the CDR3 is TGCAGTGCGGAAAAAGGACGCGGGGGCTACGAGCAGTACTTC. Translated, it gives CSAEKGRGGYEQYF.

The chain links TRBV6-1 to TRBJ2-3, with a possible D match to TRBD2 (6 bases). Germline CDR1 reads MNHNS; CDR2 reads SASEGT. The ends were cut back, 2 bases at V and 0 bases at J, with 15 bases in the middle. CDR3 length: 17 amino acids. CDR3 nucleotides: TGTGCCAGCAGTGAACTAATTGGCGGGAAAAGCACAGATACGCAGTATTTT. Protein sequence: CASSELIGGKSTDTQYF.

The chain is built from TRBV28 and TRBJ1-6; D ambiguous. Germline V gene data show CDR1 as MDHEN and CDR2 as SYDVKM. The V gene lost 5 bases and the J gene lost 0 bases, with 14 bases spanning the gap. The CDR3 spans 17 residues. CDR3 nucleotides: TGTGCCAGCAGTCCCCCGTTCAGATCCTCCTATAATTCACCCCTCCACTTT. Translation gives CASSPPFRSSYNSPLHF.

This clone occurred a few times. The V gene is TRBV6-1, the J gene TRBJ2-6; 11 positions match TRBD1. Germline V CDR1 and CDR2: MNHNS, SASEGT. This CDR3 spans 15 amino acids. Losses at the gene ends were 8 bases for V and 4 bases for J; bases not matched to a gene: 4. The CDR3 DNA follows: TGTGCCAGCTGGACAGGGGGCGGGGGGGCCAACGTCCTGACTTTC. Amino acid sequence: CASWTGGGGANVLTF.

The rearrangement joins TRBV7-9 to TRBJ2-7, with unresolved D. Germline V CDR1 and CDR2: SEHNR, FQNEAQ (reference sequence). Between the trimmed V and J ends, which lost 5 bases and 9 bases, there was a span of 17 bases. The CDR3 is 13 residues long. Here the CDR3 DNA reads TGTGCCAGCAGCCCAGTCACAAGGGATTCGCAGTACTTC. Its translation: CASSPVTRDSQYF. The full variable domain, its missing parts supplied by reference TRBV7-9 and TRBJ2-7, is DTGVSQNPRHKITKRGQNVTFRCDPISEHNRLYWYRQTLGQGPEFLTYFQNEAQLEKSRLLSDRFSAERPKGSFSTLEIQRTEQGDSAMYLCASSPVTRDSQYFGPGTRLTVT.

The DNA for the CDR3 is TGTGCCAGCAGCTTCAGGGGAACCTCCTACGAGCAGTACTTC. Its translation is CASSFRGTSYEQYF. The rearrangement uses TRBV11-3 and TRBJ2-7, with D perhaps TRBD1 (6 bases). Germline V gene lookup returns CDR1 SGHNT and CDR2 YENEEA. Trimming shortened V by 3 bases and J by 0 bases, and 9 bases separated the two germline ends. This CDR3 comprises 14 residues.

The chain links TRBV5-1 to TRBJ1-2; a weak D match, TRBD1 (5 bases). The CDR3 spans 15 residues. Trimming shortened V by 4 bases and J by 4 bases, and 17 bases separated the two germline ends. The germline gives CDR1 SGHRS, CDR2 YFSETQ. CDR3 loop: CASSPDSRAPYGYTF. The CDR3 DNA reads as TGCGCCAGCAGCCCCGACAGCCGCGCGCCCTATGGCTACACCTTC.

A note on this clone: A read error may account for a junction end that differs from germline. This chain connects TRBV7-7 to TRBJ2-7; 8 bases agree with TRBD1. CDR3 length: 14 residues. Germline CDR1 and CDR2: SSHAT and FNYEAQ (reference sequence). This CDR3 reads CASSLGQGSLEQYF. The CDR3 DNA is TGTGCTAGCAGCCTCGGACAGGGATCGTTGGAGCAGTACTTC. Drawing the rest from reference TRBV7-7 and TRBJ2-7, the complete variable domain is GAGVSQSPRYKVTKRGQDVTLRCDPISSHATLYWYQQALGQGPEFLTYFNYEAQPDKSGLPSDRFSAERPEGSISTLTIQRTEQRDSAMYRCASSLGQGSLEQYFGPGTRLTVT.

The chain employs TRBV6-2 or TRBV6-3 and TRBJ1-3, with D unresolved. This CDR3 comprises 15 residues. The V end lost 0 bases, the J end lost 0 bases, and 6 bases lay between the germline ends. The germline gives CDR1 MNHEY, CDR2 SVGEGT. The DNA of the CDR3 is TGTGCCAGCAGTTACTCATACATCTCTGGAAACACCATATATTTT. Protein product: CASSYSYISGNTIYF.

This clone was detected once. This CDR3 is also generated by other DNA sequences in the sample. V is TRBV7-9 and J is TRBJ2-7; 7 bases fit TRBD2. The CDR3 is 15 amino acids. Germline loops: CDR1 SEHNR, CDR2 FQNEAQ (reference sequence). Trimming removed 0 bases from V and 2 bases from J; junction bases left unmatched: 4. Here the CDR3 DNA reads TGTGCCAGCAGCTTAGCGGGGGGGTCCACCTACGAGCAGTACTTC. It encodes CASSLAGGSTYEQYF.

In its sample, this clone was seen many times. The chain uses TRBV28 and TRBJ2-1; D is unresolved. Trimming took off 2 bases at V and 11 bases at J, with 16 bases between the two ends. The germline V gene has CDR1 MDHEN and CDR2 SYDVKM. This CDR3 has 14 amino acids. CDR3 residues: CASSLALSDPQQFF. Here the CDR3 DNA reads TGTGCCAGCAGTTTAGCGCTCTCGGACCCACAGCAGTTCTTC.

This clone has just a few counts. This chain uses TRBV6-5 with TRBJ2-7; 9 nucleotides line up with TRBD1. Germline assignment: CDR1 MNHEY and CDR2 SVGAGI. The CDR3 spans 15 residues. Trimming at V came to 4 bases and at J to 3 bases, leaving 7 bases not matched to a gene. The CDR3 region has the DNA TGTGCCAGCAGTTTGATATCGGGACAGGGCTACGAGCAGTACTTC. Amino acids: CASSLISGQGYEQYF.

The chain links TRBV10-3 to TRBJ1-2; D not resolved. The CDR3 is 13 amino acids. CDR1 is ENHRY and CDR2 is SYGVKD in the germline V gene. V was trimmed by 7 bases and J by 5 bases, leaving 14 bases between them. The CDR3 is CAITGSQGYGYTF. CDR3 nucleotide sequence: TGTGCCATCACTGGTAGCCAAGGTTATGGCTACACCTTC.

This clone counts as medium-sized. V usage is TRBV9 and J usage is TRBJ1-2; 11 bases are shared with TRBD1. This CDR3 region has 16 residues. Germline CDR1 is SGDLS and CDR2 is YYNGEE. Trimming removed 2 bases from V and 4 bases from J; junction bases left unmatched: 7. The CDR3 loop reads CASSVSMGQGGYGYTF. CDR3 sequence (DNA): TGTGCCAGCAGCGTCTCTATGGGACAGGGGGGCTATGGCTACACCTTC. Filled out from reference TRBV9 and TRBJ1-2, the complete variable domain reads DSGVTQTPKHLITATGQRVTLRCSPRSGDLSVYWYQQSLDQGLQFLIQYYNGEERAKGNILERFSAQQFPDLHSELNLSSLELGDSALYFCASSVSMGQGGYGYTFGSGTRLTVV.

The V call is TRBV18, the J call TRBJ1-2; 7 nucleotides align to TRBD1. V shed 4 bases, J shed 4 bases, and the junction held 9 bases outside the gene matches. Germline CDR1 is KGHSH and CDR2 is LQKENI. There are 15 residues in the CDR3. This CDR3 is CASSQNRDSSYGYTF. The CDR3 coding sequence is TGTGCCAGCTCACAAAATCGGGACAGTTCCTATGGCTACACCTTC.